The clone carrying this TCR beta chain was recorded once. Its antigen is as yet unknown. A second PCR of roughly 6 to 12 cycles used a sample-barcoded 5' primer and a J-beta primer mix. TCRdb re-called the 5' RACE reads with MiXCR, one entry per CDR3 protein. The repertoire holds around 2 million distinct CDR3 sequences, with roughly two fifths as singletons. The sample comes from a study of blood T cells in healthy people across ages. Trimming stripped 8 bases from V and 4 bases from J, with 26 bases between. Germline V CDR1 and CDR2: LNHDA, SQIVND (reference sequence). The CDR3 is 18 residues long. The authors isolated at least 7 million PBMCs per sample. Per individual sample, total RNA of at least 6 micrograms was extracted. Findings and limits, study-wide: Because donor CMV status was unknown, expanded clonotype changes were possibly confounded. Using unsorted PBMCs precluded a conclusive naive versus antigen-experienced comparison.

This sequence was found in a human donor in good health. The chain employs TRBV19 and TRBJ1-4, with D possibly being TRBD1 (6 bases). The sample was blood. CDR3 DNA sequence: TGTGCCAGTCAGTATGGGCTCGACTCGACAGGTAGTAATGAAAAACTGTTTTTT. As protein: CASQYGLDSTGSNEKLFF.